This TCR beta chain was sequenced in a study of shared clonotypes between healthy human individuals. Whole-study findings and limits: Only a few donors were included, so the genetic and exposure-history diversity represented was limited.

In the source study's methods: Junction-only immunoSEQ data arrived without quality scores, meaning filtering differed. TCRdb's copy holds only in-frame clones and misses some; the assay was immunoSEQ multiplex PCR. V and J calls plus clone size are reproduced from that table; the DNA served to infer D and trimming. Seen here are around 550,000 clones, about 96% observed once, and the top ten hold 0.06%. With respect to this clone: Its antigen is currently unknown.

The CDR3 is 18 residues long. V shed 2 bases and J shed 0 bases, with 17 bases lying between them. CDR1 is KGHSH, CDR2 LQKENI, per germline. The V and J genes are TRBV18 and TRBJ1-5; D might be TRBD1 (5 bases). This clonotype was sampled from a woman in her thirties in good health. Sequenced sample: naive CD4+ T cells sorted from blood. Subset: CD45RA+ positively selected. DNA for the CDR3: TGTGCCAGCTCACCAGTGGGTTCCGGGGCGTATAGCAATCAGCCCCAGCATTTT. It encodes CASSPVGSGAYSNQPQHF.